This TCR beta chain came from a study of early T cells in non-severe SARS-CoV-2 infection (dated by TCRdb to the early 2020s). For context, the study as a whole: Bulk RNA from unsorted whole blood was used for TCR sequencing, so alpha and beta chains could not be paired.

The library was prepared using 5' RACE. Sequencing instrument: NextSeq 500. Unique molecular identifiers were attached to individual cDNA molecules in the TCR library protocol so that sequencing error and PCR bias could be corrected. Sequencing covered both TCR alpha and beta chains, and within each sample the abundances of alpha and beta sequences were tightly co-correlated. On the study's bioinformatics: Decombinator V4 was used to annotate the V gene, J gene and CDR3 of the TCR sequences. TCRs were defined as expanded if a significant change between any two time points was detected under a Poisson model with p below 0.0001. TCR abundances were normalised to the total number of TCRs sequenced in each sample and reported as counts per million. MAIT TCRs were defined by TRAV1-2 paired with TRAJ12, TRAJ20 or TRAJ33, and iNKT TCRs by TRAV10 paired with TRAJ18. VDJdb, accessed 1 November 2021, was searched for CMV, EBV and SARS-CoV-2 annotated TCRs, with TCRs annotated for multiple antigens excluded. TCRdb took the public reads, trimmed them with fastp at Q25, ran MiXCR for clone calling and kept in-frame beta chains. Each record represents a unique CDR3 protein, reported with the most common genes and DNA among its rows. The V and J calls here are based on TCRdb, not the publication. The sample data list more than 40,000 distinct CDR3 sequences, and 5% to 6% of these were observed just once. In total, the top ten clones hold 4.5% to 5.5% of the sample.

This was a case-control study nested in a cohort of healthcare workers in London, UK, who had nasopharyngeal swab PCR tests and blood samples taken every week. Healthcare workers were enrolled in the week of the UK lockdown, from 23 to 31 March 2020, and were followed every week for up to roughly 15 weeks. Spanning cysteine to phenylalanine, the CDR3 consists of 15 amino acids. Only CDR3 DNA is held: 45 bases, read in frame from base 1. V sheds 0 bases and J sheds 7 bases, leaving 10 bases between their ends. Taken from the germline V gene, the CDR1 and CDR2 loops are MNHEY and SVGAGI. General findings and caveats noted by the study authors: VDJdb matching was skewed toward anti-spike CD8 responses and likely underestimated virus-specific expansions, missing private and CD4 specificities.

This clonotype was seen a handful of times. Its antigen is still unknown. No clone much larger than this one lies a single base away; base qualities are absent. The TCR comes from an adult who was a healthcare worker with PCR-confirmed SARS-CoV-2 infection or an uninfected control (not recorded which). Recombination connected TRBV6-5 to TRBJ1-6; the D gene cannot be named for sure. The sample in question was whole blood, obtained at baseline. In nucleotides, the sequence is TGTGCCAGCAGTTACTCGGGCCCGCGGAATTCACCCCTCCACTTT. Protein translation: CASSYSGPRNSPLHF.